This T cell receptor (beta chain) was sequenced during a study of neurological immune-mediated disorders. The germline CDR1 and CDR2 sequences are MNHEY and SVGAGI. The CDR3 consists of 12 residues. V lost 6 bases and J lost 4, with 9 bases in between. Synthesis of cDNA was carried out by template-switch 5'RACE. The reaction used 10-nucleotide random UMIs. One entry per CDR3 protein, called by TCRdb with MiXCR from the 5' RACE reads. The sample records under 60,000 distinct CDR3 sequences, 15% to 20% being singletons. This clonotype was seen more than once but under ten times. The chain is built from TRBV6-5 and TRBJ2-5; D remains unclear. Sequenced sample: PBMCs. The source of this sequence is a man between 60 and 75 years old in good health. This chain's CDR3 is CASRTGLETQYF. CDR3 nucleotide sequence: TGTGCCAGCAGAACGGGTTTAGAGACCCAGTACTTC.